The 22 T cell receptor beta chains reported below all come from one sample, sequenced in a study of TIL therapy for anti-PD-1-resistant metastatic lung cancer. As for time point: pre-treatment sample, taken before nivolumab and TIL therapy. Pleural nodules or supraclavicular lymph nodes made up most of the excised metastases sampled. Sequencing used immunoSEQ v3. The method was immunoSEQ multiplex PCR; TCRdb's version includes in-frame clones alone and lacks a portion of them. This sample has about 10,000 clones, with about 57% found just once. Sequencing was performed on tumor tissue, taken at baseline. These receptors were taken from a person aged 25 to 80 with non-small cell lung cancer.

This clone occurred once. DNA of the CDR3: TGTGCCAGCAGCGTAGGTGACAGGGGTGAAACTGAAGCTTTCTTT. Translated: CASSVGDRGETEAFF. V gene TRBV9 combines with J gene TRBJ1-1, with 8 bases aligning to TRBD1. The CDR3 totals 15 residues. With 0 bases clipped from V and 5 bases from J, the junction kept 6 bases outside the gene matches. Germline CDR1 and CDR2: SGDLS and YYNGEE. Complete variable domain (other parts from reference TRBV9 and TRBJ1-1): DSGVTQTPKHLITATGQRVTLRCSPRSGDLSVYWYQQSLDQGLQFLIQYYNGEERAKGNILERFSAQQFPDLHSELNLSSLELGDSALYFCASSVGDRGETEAFFGQGTRLTVV.

This clone was seen a handful of times. The rearrangement uses TRBV7-9 and TRBJ1-3, with D hard to call. The germline V gene encodes CDR1 SEHNR and CDR2 FQNEAQ (reference sequence). The length of the CDR3 is 13 residues. Trimming pared 2 bases from V and 0 bases from J, leaving 2 bases between. The CDR3 bases are TGTGCCAGCAGCTTAAACTCTGGAAACACCATATATTTT. Translated: CASSLNSGNTIYF. Supplemented by reference TRBV7-9 and TRBJ1-3, the full variable domain reads DTGVSQNPRHKITKRGQNVTFRCDPISEHNRLYWYRQTLGQGPEFLTYFQNEAQLEKSRLLSDRFSAERPKGSFSTLEIQRTEQGDSAMYLCASSLNSGNTIYFGEGSWLTVV.

The rearrangement joins TRBV30 to TRBJ1-4; no clear D. V lost 3 bases and J lost 8, with 13 bases in between. The CDR3 covers 13 residues. From germline, CDR1 is GTSNPN and CDR2 SVGIG (reference sequence). CDR3 DNA sequence: TGTGCCTGGAGCGAACCGTTCTGGGAAAAACTGTTTTTT. Amino acids: CAWSEPFWEKLFF.

The chain employs TRBV6-6 and TRBJ2-1, with 7 bases identical to TRBD2. The CDR3 runs to 16 residues. Germline V gene lookup returns CDR1 MNHNY and CDR2 SVGAGI (reference sequence). J gave up 7 bases and V 0 bases, and 9 bases lay outside the gene matches. The DNA for the CDR3 is TGTGCCAGCAGTTACTCGGAACGGGGGGAGGGTAATGAGCAGTTCTTC. It codes for CASSYSERGEGNEQFF.

A few counts support this clone. The chain is built from TRBV6-1 and TRBJ2-6, with D unclear. The CDR3 covers 13 residues. V dropped 8 bases and J dropped 4 bases, with 9 bases sitting between them. CDR1 and CDR2 (germline): MNHNS, SASEGT. CDR3 region: CASRPMGANVLTF. Here the CDR3 DNA reads TGTGCCAGCCGACCAATGGGGGCCAACGTCCTGACTTTC.

This clone was counted only a few times. This rearrangement joins TRBV7-9 to TRBJ2-4; the D gene is possibly TRBD1 (6 bases). The CDR3 loop spans 13 amino acids. The germline CDR1 and CDR2 sequences are SEHNR and FQNEAQ (reference sequence). The V gene lost 5 bases and the J gene lost 10 bases, with 15 bases spanning the gap. As DNA, the CDR3 is TGTGCCAGCAGCCAGAGGGACACCTTAATTCAGTACTTC. Protein product: CASSQRDTLIQYF.

The V call is TRBV5-1, the J call TRBJ1-1, with 7 bases matching TRBD1. V gave up 4 bases and J gave up 3 bases; unmatched junction bases: 6. Germline-derived CDR1 and CDR2 are SGHRS and YFSETQ. The CDR3 is 14 residues long. This CDR3 is CASSPLTGDTEAFF. DNA of the CDR3: TGCGCCAGCAGCCCCCTTACAGGGGACACTGAAGCTTTCTTT.

The chain couples TRBV20-1 to TRBJ2-3; D is unresolved. Germline CDR1 is DFQATT and CDR2 is SNEGSKA (reference sequence). Trimming stripped 8 bases from V and 1 base from J, with 7 bases between. The CDR3 length is 11 residues. The CDR3 region is CSKDRTDTQYF. The DNA for the CDR3 is TGCAGTAAGGATCGCACAGATACGCAGTATTTT.

This clone turned up a few times. This chain joins TRBV2 and TRBJ2-1; 9 nucleotides align to TRBD2. With V trimmed by 7 bases and J by 7 bases, 17 bases remained unmatched. Germline CDR1 reads SNHLY; CDR2 reads FYNNEI. The CDR3 is 17 amino acids. The CDR3 DNA follows: TGTGCCAGCAAATTAGTAGCGGGGGACTTCACCAGGAATGAGCAGTTCTTC. Translation gives CASKLVAGDFTRNEQFF.

The rearrangement uses TRBV18 and TRBJ2-2, with 7 bases fitting TRBD1. There are 17 residues in the CDR3. Germline V lookup: CDR1 KGHSH, CDR2 LQKENI. J gave up 0 bases and V 5 bases, and 9 bases lay outside the gene matches. Here the CDR3 DNA reads TGTGCCAGCTCAGAAGGGCCACAGGGGACGAACACCGGGGAGCTGTTTTTT. Amino acids: CASSEGPQGTNTGELFF.

V and J are TRBV9 and TRBJ2-2, with 8 positions matching TRBD1. The CDR3 loop spans 14 amino acids. Germline CDR1 SGDLS, CDR2 YYNGEE. The trim removed 5 bases at V and 7 bases at J, leaving 7 bases unmatched. The CDR3, as DNA: TGTGCCAGCAGAGCCGGACAGGGTAGCGGGGAGCTGTTTTTT. Residues: CASRAGQGSGELFF.

The chain employs TRBV19 and TRBJ1-2; D perhaps matches TRBD1 (6 bases). The CDR3 consists of 14 residues. V lost 5 bases and J 4 bases, leaving 14 bases between the germline ends. Germline V gene sequence: CDR1 LNHDA, CDR2 SQIVND (reference sequence). The CDR3 region is CASSVGQYLYGYTF. The CDR3 nucleotides are TGTGCCAGTAGTGTCGGACAGTACCTCTATGGCTACACCTTC.

The V call is TRBV10-1, the J call TRBJ2-3, with a weak D call TRBD2 (7 bases). V shed 2 bases and J shed 1 base, with 13 bases lying between them. Germline V gene lookup returns CDR1 WNHNN and CDR2 SYGVQD (reference sequence). The CDR3 has 16 amino acids. CDR3 bases: TGCGCCAGCAGTGAGGGGGGGGCAGGGGGCACAGATACGCAGTATTTT. Translating gives CASSEGGAGGTDTQYF.

V gene TRBV19 combines with J gene TRBJ2-5, with a weak D call TRBD1 (6 bases). The CDR3 is 16 residues long. Germline values: CDR1 LNHDA, CDR2 SQIVND (reference sequence). The V end was cut by 4 bases, the J end by 2 bases, with 17 bases between. The CDR3 reads CASSTPGHRSQETQYF. CDR3 bases: TGTGCCAGTAGTACCCCGGGACACAGATCACAAGAGACCCAGTACTTC.

The V call is TRBV29-1, the J call TRBJ2-1; 9 nucleotides agree with TRBD2. Trimming cost V 4 bases and J 7 bases; bases outside gene matches: 14. The germline CDR1 and CDR2 sequences are SQVTM and ANQGSEA. This CDR3 contains 16 residues. CDR3: CSVVWGLAGVENEQFF. CDR3 bases: TGCAGCGTTGTTTGGGGATTAGCGGGAGTAGAAAATGAGCAGTTCTTC.

This chain uses TRBV18 with TRBJ1-1, with 9 positions matching TRBD1. Germline V CDR1 and CDR2: KGHSH, LQKENI. Trimming removed 2 bases from V and 10 bases from J; junction bases left unmatched: 8. The CDR3 has 14 amino acids. CDR3 sequence (DNA): TGTGCCAGCTCACCAGGGACAGGGATGGTTGGAGCTTTCTTT. Encoded protein: CASSPGTGMVGAFF.

This chain uses TRBV6-5 with TRBJ1-3, with D hard to call. The CDR3 contains 15 residues. Germline V CDR1 and CDR2: MNHEY, SVGAGI. V dropped 0 bases and J dropped 2 bases, with 8 bases sitting between them. CDR3: CASSYSGQAGNTIYF. CDR3 DNA: TGTGCCAGCAGTTACTCAGGGCAGGCTGGAAACACCATATATTTT.

V is TRBV5-1 and J is TRBJ2-5; D ambiguous. The J call may be in error: the DNA end matches TRBJ2-7 better. Germline V gives CDR1 SGHRS, CDR2 YFSETQ. The length of the CDR3 is 14 residues. The CDR3 nucleotides read TGCGCCAGCAGCTTGGGCCAGTTCCCTAACGAGCAGTACTTC. This sequence encodes CASSLGQFPNEQYF.

About this clone: This CDR3 is missing its conserved last phenylalanine or tryptophan, likely due to a read error. The chain couples TRBV6-5 to TRBJ1-1; D is possibly TRBD1 (6 bases). This CDR3 contains 15 residues. Looked up from germline, CDR1 is MNHEY and CDR2 is SVGAGI. V shed 8 bases and J shed 4 bases, with 20 bases lying between them. The DNA of the CDR3 is TGTGCCAGCCGAACCGAATTCAGGGGCGCCACTGAAGCTTTCCTT. Translating it yields CASRTEFRGATEAFL.

The V gene is TRBV4-1, the J gene TRBJ2-1; 8 nucleotides align to TRBD1. Germline CDR1 is MGHRA and CDR2 is YSYEKL. V shed 6 bases and J 4 bases; nucleotides not matched to a gene: 11. This CDR3 comprises 16 residues. CDR3 coding DNA: TGCGCCAGCAGGCCGGACAGGGCCGAGCCATACAATGAGCAGTTCTTC. Amino acids: CASRPDRAEPYNEQFF.

V gene TRBV29-1 combines with J gene TRBJ1-5, with D unclear. The CDR3 sequence is 14 residues long. Germline CDR1 reads SQVTM; CDR2 reads ANQGSEA. Trimming removed 6 bases from V and 6 bases from J, with 18 bases in between. The CDR3 here is CSVLEASRGQPQHF. CDR3 nucleotides: TGCAGCGTCCTAGAGGCGTCACGAGGTCAGCCCCAGCATTTT.

By sample share, this clone is large (0.1 to 1%). The chain links TRBV5-1 to TRBJ1-1; D call uncertain. From germline, CDR1 is SGHRS and CDR2 YFSETQ. CDR3 size: 14 residues. V was pared by 0 bases and J by 1 base, with 7 bases between. The DNA for the CDR3 is TGCGCCAGCAGCTTGGCCCTGGAGAACACTGAAGCTTTCTTT. It specifies CASSLALENTEAFF.